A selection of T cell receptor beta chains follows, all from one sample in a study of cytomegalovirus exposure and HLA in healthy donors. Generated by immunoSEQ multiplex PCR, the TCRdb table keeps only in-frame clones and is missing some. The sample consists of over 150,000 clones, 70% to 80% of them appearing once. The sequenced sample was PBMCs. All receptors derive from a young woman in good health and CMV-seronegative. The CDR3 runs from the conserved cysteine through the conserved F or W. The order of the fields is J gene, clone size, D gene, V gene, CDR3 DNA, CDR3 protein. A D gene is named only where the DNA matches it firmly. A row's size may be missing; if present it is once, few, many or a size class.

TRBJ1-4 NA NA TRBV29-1 TGCAGCGTCCAGGGTGCAACTAATGAAAAACTGTTTTTT CSVQGATNEKLFF
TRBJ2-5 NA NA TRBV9 TGTGCCAGCAGCGTAGATTTCGACCAAGAGACCCAGTACTTC CASSVDFDQETQYF
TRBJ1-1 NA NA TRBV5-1 TGCGCCAGCAGCCGATTTACGGAGGCCATAGACACTGAAGCTTTCTTT CASSRFTEAIDTEAFF
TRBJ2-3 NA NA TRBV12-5 TGTGCTAGTGGTTCTCTTTCCCCCGATACGCAGTATTTT CASGSLSPDTQYF
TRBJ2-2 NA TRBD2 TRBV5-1 TGCGCCAGCAGTCCGCTCCCTACGGCGGGAGTCTACCCCGGGGAGCTGTTTTTT CASSPLPTAGVYPGELFF
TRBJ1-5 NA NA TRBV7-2 TGTGCCAGCAGCTTATTATCGGGTGGGCCCCAGCATTTT CASSLLSGGPQHF
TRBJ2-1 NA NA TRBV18 TGTGCCAGCTCAACTATGCTAAGCTCCTACAATGAGCAGTTCTTC CASSTMLSSYNEQFF
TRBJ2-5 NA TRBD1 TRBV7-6 TGTGCCAGCAGCCCAGGGGGTCGAGAGACCCAGTACTTC CASSPGGRETQYF
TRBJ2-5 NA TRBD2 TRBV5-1 TGCGCCAGCAGCTTGATTAGCGGGGCCCAAGAGACCCAGTACTTC CASSLISGAQETQYF
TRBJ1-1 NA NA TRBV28 TGTGCCAGCAGTTTATGGTCAGCAGGGAACACTGAAGCTTTCTTT CASSLWSAGNTEAFF
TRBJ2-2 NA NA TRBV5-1 TGCGCCAGCAGCTTGGCGGCCAACAGGGCTTACACCGGGGAGCTGTTTTTT CASSLAANRAYTGELFF
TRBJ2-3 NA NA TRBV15 TGTGCCACCAGCATTAGGACATATAGCACAGATACGCAGTATTTT CATSIRTYSTDTQYF
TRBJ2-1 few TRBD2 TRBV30 TGTGCCTGGAGCGCGACTAGCGGGGGGGCTATTTGGCAGTTCTTC CAWSATSGGAIWQFF
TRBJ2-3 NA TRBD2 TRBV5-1 TGCGCCAGCAGCTTGGGGCTAGCGGCAGATACGCAGTATTTT CASSLGLAADTQYF
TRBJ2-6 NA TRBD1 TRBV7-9 TGTGCCAGCAGCTCCGACAGGGATGGGGCCAACGTCCTGACTTTC CASSSDRDGANVLTF
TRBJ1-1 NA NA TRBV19 TGTGCCAGTAGTATTCTTTGGAACACTGAAGCTTTCTTT CASSILWNTEAFF
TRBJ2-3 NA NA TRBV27 TGTGCCAGCAGTTTGAATGCGGGGCTCGCAGATACGCAGTATTTT CASSLNAGLADTQYF
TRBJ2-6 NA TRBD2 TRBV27 TGTGCCAGCAGCTCTGCGGGAGGGCACGAAGTCCCTGGGGCCAACGTCCTGACTTTC CASSSAGGHEVPGANVLTF
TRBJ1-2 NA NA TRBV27 TGTGCCAGCACCCCAACGGTCCGGGCCGCCGGGGATAACTATGGCTACACCTTC CASTPTVRAAGDNYGYTF
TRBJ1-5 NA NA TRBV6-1 TGTGCCACCACTCAAAATAGCAATCAGCCCCAGCATTTT CATTQNSNQPQHF
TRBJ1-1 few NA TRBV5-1 TGCGCCAGCAGCTTGGAGGGGTTGAGGAACACTGAAGCTTTCTTT CASSLEGLRNTEAFF
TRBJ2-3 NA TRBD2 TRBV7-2 TGTGCCAGCAGCATCGGACTAGCGAGCACAGATACGCAGTATTTT CASSIGLASTDTQYF
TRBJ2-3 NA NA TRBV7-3 TGTGCCAGCAGCTTAATTGGCCCAGATACGCAGTATTTT CASSLIGPDTQYF
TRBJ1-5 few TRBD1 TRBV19 TGTGCCAGTAGGCTTACAGGGGGCAAGGGCAATCAGCCCCAGCATTTT CASRLTGGKGNQPQHF
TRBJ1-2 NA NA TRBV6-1 TGTGCCAGCAGTGCAACAGGGACGAACTATGGCTACACCTTC CASSATGTNYGYTF
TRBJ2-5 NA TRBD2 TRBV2 TGTGCCAGCAGTTTTAGCGGGGGGGAAGAGACCCAGTACTTC CASSFSGGEETQYF
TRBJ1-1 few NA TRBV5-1 TGCGCCAGCAGGTACGGAGTGAACACTGAAGCTTTCTTT CASRYGVNTEAFF
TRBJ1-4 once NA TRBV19 TGTGCCAGCCAAGGGGGGGCCCGGGGAGAAAAACTGTTTTTT CASQGGARGEKLFF
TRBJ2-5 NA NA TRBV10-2 TGCGCCAGCAGTGGCGACAAAGAGACCCAGTACTTC CASSGDKETQYF
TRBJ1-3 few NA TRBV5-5 TGTGCCAGCAGCTCTACTGGGCTCTCTGGAAACACCATATATTTT CASSSTGLSGNTIYF
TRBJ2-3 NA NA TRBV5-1 TGCGCCAGCAGCTCCCTGAGGCGACAGGCGAGCACAGATACGCAGTATTTT CASSSLRRQASTDTQYF
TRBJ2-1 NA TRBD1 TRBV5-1 TGCGCCAGCAGCCGTGGGGGACAGGACAATGAGCAGTTCTTC CASSRGGQDNEQFF
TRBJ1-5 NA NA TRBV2 TGTGCCAGCAGTTACAGGGTGCGGCCCCAGCATTTT CASSYRVRPQHF
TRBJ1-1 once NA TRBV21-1 TGTGCCAGCAGCAAAGGCGGGGTAGACACTGAAGCTTTCTTT CASSKGGVDTEAFF
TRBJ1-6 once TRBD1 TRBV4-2 TGTGCCAGCAGCCAAGACCCGAACCCCCAGACAGGGCCCCTCCACTTT CASSQDPNPQTGPLHF
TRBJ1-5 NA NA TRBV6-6 TGTGCCAGCAGGACAGGCAATCAGCCCCAGCATTTT CASRTGNQPQHF
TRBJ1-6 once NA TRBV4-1 TGCGCCAGCAGCCAGGACGCCCGGGGTGATTCACCCCTCCACTTT CASSQDARGDSPLHF
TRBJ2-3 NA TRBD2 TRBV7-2 TGTGCCAGCAGCTTAGTCCCTAGCGGGGGCTCTAGCACAGATACGCAGTATTTT CASSLVPSGGSSTDTQYF
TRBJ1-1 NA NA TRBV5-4 TGTGCCAGCAGCATACGGAGAGACACTGAAGCTTTCTTT CASSIRRDTEAFF
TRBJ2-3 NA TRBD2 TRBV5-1 TGCGCCAGCAGCTTGGTGGGGCTAGCGGGGGGACCGGATACGCAGTATTTT CASSLVGLAGGPDTQYF
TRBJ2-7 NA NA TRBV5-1 TGCGCCAGCAGCTACTACTCCGCGGACAGTTTCTACGAGCAGTACTTC CASSYYSADSFYEQYF
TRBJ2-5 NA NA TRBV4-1 TGCGCCAGCAGCAAGGGGATTAAAGAGACCCAGTACTTC CASSKGIKETQYF
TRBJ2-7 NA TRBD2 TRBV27 TGTGCCAGCAGTTTAATCCTAGCGGGAGGAGTACCCTACGAGCAGTACTTC CASSLILAGGVPYEQYF
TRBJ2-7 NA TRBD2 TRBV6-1 TGTGCCAGCAGTCTACTAGCGGGAGCTTCCTACGAGCAGTACTTC CASSLLAGASYEQYF
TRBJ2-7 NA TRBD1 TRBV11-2 TGTGCCAGCAGCTTAGGGACAGGGTACGAGCAGTACTTC CASSLGTGYEQYF
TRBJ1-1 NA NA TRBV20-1 TGCAGTGCTCCTTACAGAAGAGAAGCTTTCTTT CSAPYRREAFF
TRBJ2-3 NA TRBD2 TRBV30 TGTGCCTGGAGTAGGCTAGCGGGAGGGGATACGCAGTATTTT CAWSRLAGGDTQYF
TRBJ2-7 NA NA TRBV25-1 TGTGCCAGCAGGGGGAGGACTTCCTACGAGCAGTACTTC CASRGRTSYEQYF
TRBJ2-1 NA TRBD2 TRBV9 TGTGCCACCACCCCCTATAGCGGGATCGTCCATGAGCAGTTCTTC CATTPYSGIVHEQFF
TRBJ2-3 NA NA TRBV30 TGTGCCTGGAGTGTAAAAACAGAGCCTCGCACAGATACGCGGTATTTT CAWSVKTEPRTDTRYF
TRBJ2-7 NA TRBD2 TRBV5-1 TGCGCCAGCAGCTTCACGGGACTAGTTTCCTACGAGCAGTACTTC CASSFTGLVSYEQYF
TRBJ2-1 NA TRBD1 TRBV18 TGTGCCAGCTCCCGGACGGACAGGGTCTACAATGAGCAGTTCTTC CASSRTDRVYNEQFF
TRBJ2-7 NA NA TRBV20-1 TGCAGTGCTAGAATTAAGCGGGAGCAGTACTTC CSARIKREQYF
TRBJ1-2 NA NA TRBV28 TGTGCCCATACCCGCCAGGGCTATGGCTACACCTTC CAHTRQGYGYTF
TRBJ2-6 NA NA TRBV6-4 TGTGCCAGCAGTCTAGGCCCTGGGGCCAACGTCCTGACTTTC CASSLGPGANVLTF
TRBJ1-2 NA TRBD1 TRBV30 TGTGCCTGGCTCCGGGACAGCGTTAGCTATGGCTACACCTTC CAWLRDSVSYGYTF
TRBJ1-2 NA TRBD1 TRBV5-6 TGTGCCAGCAGCATCCGACAGGGGAGGAATGGCTACACCTTC CASSIRQGRNGYTF
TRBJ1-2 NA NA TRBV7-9 TGTGCCAGCAGCTTAGGAGCAGGTGTCGCGGGCTACACCTTC CASSLGAGVAGYTF
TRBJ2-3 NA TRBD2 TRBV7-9 TGTGCCACCACACGGGGGGTAGCCGGCGCAGATACGCAGTATTTT CATTRGVAGADTQYF
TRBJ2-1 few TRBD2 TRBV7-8 TGTGCCAGCAGGGAGCAGCGGGGGGTAAATGAGCAGTTCTTC CASREQRGVNEQFF